The rows below give T cell receptor beta chains drawn from one sample of a study of T-cell reconstitution after alpha-beta-depleted transplantation in children. A single record per CDR3 protein comes from TCRdb applying MiXCR to the PCR reads. This sample has over 300,000 distinct CDR3 sequences, with 9% to 12% found just once. The material was PBMCs from the stem cell graft donor, obtained from the stem cell graft. The receptors come from a human donor who donated a stem cell graft to a child with acute lymphoblastic leukemia. CDR3s include the opening cysteine and the closing phenylalanine or tryptophan. Fields, in order: V gene, CDR3 protein.

>TRBV5-6
CASSLKVLRQGAARPYEQYF
>TRBV5-1
CASSLEQHNEQFF
>TRBV6-5
CASSWGQGRSDTQYF
>TRBV28
CASSFWGVTSSGNTIYF
>TRBV27
CATLGNTDTQYF
>TRBV20-1
CSARDSQGLKPQHF
>TRBV4-1
CDSSQGPSDRVTEAFF
>TRBV19
CASSYIRDTNYGYTF
>TRBV5-1
CASSFRTGAGEQYF
>TRBV10-3
CAISGTSGFAGELFF
>TRBV5-1
CASSAGTGSQPQHF
>TRBV5-1
CASSLLGPRTGADEKLFF
>TRBV29-1
CSVVGREGAYNEQFF
>TRBV7-2
CASSLELAADTQYF
>TRBV5-1
CASSGDRGLPGANVLTF
>TRBV20-1
CSARFPGTETNYGYTF
>TRBV10-3
CAISTGTGSQYWHEQYF
>TRBV20-1
CSATPLAMDTDAQYF
>TRBV5-1
CASSLGPRLAGAPRNEQFF
>TRBV5-1
CASSSETEAFF
>TRBV27
CASRGTSISNQPQHF
>TRBV27
CASSLLGVDTEAFF
>TRBV3-1
CASSHFARGGSASEQYF